This T cell receptor beta chain comes out of a study of PD-L1 blockade in urothelial cancer. The wider study: Atezolizumab was started by patients in the mid-2010s at 1,200 mg intravenously every 3 weeks. In the patient group, about 90% of the roughly 29 were males with bladder-origin urothelial cancer.

The investigators introduced synthetic TCR analog templates into each PCR as spikes. Some clones are missing from TCRdb's copy, which holds only in-frame ones; the method was immunoSEQ multiplex PCR. The table shows tens of thousands of clones, with over 75% occurring only once. Time point here: peripheral blood 6 weeks after treatment start. For each patient, 1 to 8 samples were obtained, pretreatment and on-treatment. The CDR3 length is 15 residues. The rearrangement joins TRBV21-1 to TRBJ1-1; the table's D call of TRBD1 was not tested on the DNA. TRBV21-1 is recorded as a pseudogene. This TCR was recovered from a man aged 50-59 years with urothelial cancer. The sequences come from PBMCs, collected around atezolizumab (anti-PD-L1) treatment. As DNA, the CDR3 is TGTGCCAGCAGCCCCCCCGGGACAGGGAACACTGAAGCTTTCTTT. As protein: CASSPPGTGNTEAFF.